Given below is one T cell receptor (beta chain) in context. Its antigen is undetermined. As it was prepared, the TCRbeta library received unique molecular identifiers. TCRdb reanalysed the PCR reads using MiXCR and keeps one entry per CDR3 protein. In the table there are approximately 1,000,000 distinct CDR3 sequences, under 30% of which are singletons. The sample is drawn from a study of T-cell reconstitution after alpha-beta-depleted transplantation in children. Findings of the study overall: When one year had passed after transplant, most T-cell counts and diversity came from newly produced T cells. After transplant, at about two months, alpha-beta T cells were reportedly derived from several hundred expanded graft clones. Surviving recipient T cells and thymic progenitors produced the high day-60 TCRbeta diversity seen in some patients.

Deletions cut 7 bases from V and 6 bases from J, with 12 bases between. The CDR3 has 13 residues. Germline V gives CDR1 SGHAT, CDR2 FQNNGV. The input for sequencing was PBMCs, mostly from graft donor cells, taken 360 days after TCRalphabeta/CD19-depleted stem cell transplant. V gene TRBV11-2 combines with J gene TRBJ2-2, with a tentative D call TRBD2 (8 bases). The origin of this receptor is a boy under two years old who had a stem cell transplant for SCID, so the T cells may come from the graft donor. The CDR3 reads CASTGRGPGELFF. The DNA for the CDR3 is TGTGCCAGCACCGGGAGGGGGCCCGGGGAGCTGTTTTTT.